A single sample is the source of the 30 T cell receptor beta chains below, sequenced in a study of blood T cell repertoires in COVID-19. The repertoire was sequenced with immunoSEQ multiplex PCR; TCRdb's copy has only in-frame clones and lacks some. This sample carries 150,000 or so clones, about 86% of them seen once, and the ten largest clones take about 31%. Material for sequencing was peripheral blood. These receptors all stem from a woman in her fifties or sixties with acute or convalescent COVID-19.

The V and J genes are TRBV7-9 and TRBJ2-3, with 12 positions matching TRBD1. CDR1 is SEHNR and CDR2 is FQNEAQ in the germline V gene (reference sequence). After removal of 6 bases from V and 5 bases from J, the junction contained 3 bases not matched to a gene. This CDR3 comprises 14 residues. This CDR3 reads CASRGQGAGDTQYF. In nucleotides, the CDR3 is TGTGCCAGCAGGGGACAGGGGGCAGGAGATACGCAGTATTTT.

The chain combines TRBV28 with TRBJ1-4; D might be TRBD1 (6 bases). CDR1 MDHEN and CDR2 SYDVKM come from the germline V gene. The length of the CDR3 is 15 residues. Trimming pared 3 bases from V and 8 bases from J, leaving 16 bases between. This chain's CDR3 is CASSLIPGVGEKLFF. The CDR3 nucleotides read TGTGCCAGCAGTTTGATCCCAGGGGTAGGGGAAAAACTGTTTTTT.

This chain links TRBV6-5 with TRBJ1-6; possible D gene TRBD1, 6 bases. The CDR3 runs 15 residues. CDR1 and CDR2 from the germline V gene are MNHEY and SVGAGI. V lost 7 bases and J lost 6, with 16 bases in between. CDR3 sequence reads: CASTLQGSGNSPLHF. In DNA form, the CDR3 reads TGTGCCAGCACTTTACAGGGTTCGGGTAATTCACCCCTCCACTTT.

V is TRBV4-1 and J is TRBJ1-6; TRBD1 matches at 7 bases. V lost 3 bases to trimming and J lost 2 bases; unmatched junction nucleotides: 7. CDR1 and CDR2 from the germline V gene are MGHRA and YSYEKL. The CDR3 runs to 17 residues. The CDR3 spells CASSHLGQSTYNSPLHF. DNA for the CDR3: TGCGCCAGCAGCCACCTGGGACAGTCAACCTATAATTCACCCCTCCACTTT.

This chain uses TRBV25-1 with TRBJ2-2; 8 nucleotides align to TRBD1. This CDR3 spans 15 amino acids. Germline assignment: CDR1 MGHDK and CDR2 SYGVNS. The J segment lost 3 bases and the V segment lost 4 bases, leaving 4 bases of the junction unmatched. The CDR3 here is CASSVQGADTGELFF. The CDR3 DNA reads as TGTGCCAGCAGTGTGCAGGGGGCCGACACCGGGGAGCTGTTTTTT.

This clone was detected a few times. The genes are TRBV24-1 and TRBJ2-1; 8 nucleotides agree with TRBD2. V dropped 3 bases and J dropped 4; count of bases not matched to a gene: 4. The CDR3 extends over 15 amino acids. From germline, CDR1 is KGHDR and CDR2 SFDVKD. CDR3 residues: CATSDRTSPYNEQFF. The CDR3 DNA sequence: TGTGCCACCAGTGATCGGACTAGCCCATACAATGAGCAGTTCTTC.

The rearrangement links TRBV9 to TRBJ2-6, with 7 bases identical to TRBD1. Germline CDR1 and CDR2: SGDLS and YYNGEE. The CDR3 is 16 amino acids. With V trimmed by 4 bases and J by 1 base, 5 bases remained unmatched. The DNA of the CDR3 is TGTGCCAGCAGCCCCCGACAGGGTTCTGGGGCCAACGTCCTGACTTTC. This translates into CASSPRQGSGANVLTF.

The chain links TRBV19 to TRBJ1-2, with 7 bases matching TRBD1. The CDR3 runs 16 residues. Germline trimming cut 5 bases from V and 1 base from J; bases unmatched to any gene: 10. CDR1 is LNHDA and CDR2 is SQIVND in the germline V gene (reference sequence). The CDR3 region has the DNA TGTGCCAGTAGTTTCGGATACCAGGGGGATAACTATGGCTACACCTTC. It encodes CASSFGYQGDNYGYTF.

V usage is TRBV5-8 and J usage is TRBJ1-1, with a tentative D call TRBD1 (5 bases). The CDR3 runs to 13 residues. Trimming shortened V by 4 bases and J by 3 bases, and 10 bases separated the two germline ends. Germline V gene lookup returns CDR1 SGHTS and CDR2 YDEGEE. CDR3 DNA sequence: TGTGCCAGCAGCCCTGACAGACACACTGAAGCTTTCTTT. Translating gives CASSPDRHTEAFF.

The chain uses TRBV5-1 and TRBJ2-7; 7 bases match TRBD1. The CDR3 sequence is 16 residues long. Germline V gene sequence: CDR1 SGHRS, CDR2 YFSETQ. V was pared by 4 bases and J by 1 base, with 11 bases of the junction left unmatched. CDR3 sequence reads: CASSHSRQGPSYEQYF. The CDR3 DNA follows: TGCGCCAGCAGCCATTCCCGACAGGGTCCTTCCTACGAGCAGTACTTC.

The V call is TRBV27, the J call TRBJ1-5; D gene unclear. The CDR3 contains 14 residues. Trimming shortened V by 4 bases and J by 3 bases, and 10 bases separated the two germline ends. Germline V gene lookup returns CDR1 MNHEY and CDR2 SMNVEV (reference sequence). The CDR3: CASSSGGFNQPQHF. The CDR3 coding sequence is TGTGCCAGCAGTTCGGGAGGATTCAATCAGCCCCAGCATTTT.

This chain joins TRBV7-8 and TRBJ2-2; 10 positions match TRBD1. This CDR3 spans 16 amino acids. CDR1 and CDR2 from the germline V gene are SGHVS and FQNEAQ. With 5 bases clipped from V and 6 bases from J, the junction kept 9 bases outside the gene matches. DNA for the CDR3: TGTGCCAGCAGCCCTCTGGGACAGGGGTGGGCCGGGGAGCTGTTTTTT. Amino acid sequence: CASSPLGQGWAGELFF.

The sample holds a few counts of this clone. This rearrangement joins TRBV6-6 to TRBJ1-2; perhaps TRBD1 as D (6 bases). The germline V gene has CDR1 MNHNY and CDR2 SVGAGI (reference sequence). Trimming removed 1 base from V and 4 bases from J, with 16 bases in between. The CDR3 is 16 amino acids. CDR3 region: CASSYLMTGPGYGYTF. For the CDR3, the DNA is TGTGCCAGCAGTTACTTAATGACAGGCCCCGGCTATGGCTACACCTTC.

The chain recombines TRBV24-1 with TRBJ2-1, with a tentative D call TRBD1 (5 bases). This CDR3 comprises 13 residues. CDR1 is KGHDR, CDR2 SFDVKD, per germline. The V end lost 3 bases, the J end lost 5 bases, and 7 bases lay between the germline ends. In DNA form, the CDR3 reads TGTGCCACCAGTGATGTGACAGACAATGAGCAGTTCTTC. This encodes CATSDVTDNEQFF.

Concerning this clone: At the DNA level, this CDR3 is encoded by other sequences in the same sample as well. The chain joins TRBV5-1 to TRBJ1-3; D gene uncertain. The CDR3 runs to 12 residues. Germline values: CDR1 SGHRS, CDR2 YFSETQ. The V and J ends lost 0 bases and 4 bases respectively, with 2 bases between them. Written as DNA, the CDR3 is TGCGCCAGCAGCTTGGTAGGAAACACCATATATTTT. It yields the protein CASSLVGNTIYF.

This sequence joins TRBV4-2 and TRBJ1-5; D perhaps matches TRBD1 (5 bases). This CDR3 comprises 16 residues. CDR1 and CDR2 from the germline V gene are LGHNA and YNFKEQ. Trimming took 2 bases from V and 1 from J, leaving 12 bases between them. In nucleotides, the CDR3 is TGTGCCAGCAGCCAAATGGTTTCAGGGAGCAATCAGCCCCAGCATTTT. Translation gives CASSQMVSGSNQPQHF.

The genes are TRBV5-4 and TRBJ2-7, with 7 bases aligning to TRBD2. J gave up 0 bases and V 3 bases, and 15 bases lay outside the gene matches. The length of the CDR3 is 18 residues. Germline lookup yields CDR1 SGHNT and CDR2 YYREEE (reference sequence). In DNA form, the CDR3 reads TGTGCCAGCAGCTCCGGCCCCGCAGGGCGGGGGATCTCCTACGAGCAGTACTTC. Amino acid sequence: CASSSGPAGRGISYEQYF.

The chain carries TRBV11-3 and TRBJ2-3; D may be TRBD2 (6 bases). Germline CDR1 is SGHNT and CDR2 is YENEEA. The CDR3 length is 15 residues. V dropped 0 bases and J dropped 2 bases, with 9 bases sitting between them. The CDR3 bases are TGTGCCAGCAGCTTAGACGCGGGATCCACAGATACGCAGTATTTT. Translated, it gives CASSLDAGSTDTQYF.

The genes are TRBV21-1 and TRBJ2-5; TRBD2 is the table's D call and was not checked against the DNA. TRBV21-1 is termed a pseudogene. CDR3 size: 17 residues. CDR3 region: CASSKTWTSGGPETQYF. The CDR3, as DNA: TGTGCCAGCAGCAAAACTTGGACTAGCGGGGGTCCTGAGACCCAGTACTTC.

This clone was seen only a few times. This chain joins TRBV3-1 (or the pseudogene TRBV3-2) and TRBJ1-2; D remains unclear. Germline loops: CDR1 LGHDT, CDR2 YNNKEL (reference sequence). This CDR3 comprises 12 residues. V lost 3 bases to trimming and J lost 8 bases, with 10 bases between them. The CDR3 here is CASSQRREGYTF. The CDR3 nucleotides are TGTGCCAGCAGCCAGAGAAGGGAGGGCTACACCTTC.

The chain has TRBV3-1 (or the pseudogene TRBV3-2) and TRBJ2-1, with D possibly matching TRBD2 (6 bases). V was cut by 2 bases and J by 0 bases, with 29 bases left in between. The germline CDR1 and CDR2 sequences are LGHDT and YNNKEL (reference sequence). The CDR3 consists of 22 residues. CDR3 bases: TGTGCCAGCAGCCAAAGACCCCTGGAAAGAGGAGGGCGATCCACCTCCTACAATGAGCAGTTCTTC. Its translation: CASSQRPLERGGRSTSYNEQFF.

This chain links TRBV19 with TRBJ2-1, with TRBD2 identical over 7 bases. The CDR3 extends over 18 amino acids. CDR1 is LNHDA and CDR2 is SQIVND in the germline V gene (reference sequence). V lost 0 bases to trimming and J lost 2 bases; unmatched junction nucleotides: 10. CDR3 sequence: CASSIDRGVSGTYNEQFF. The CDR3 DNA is TGTGCCAGTAGTATAGACCGGGGGGTAAGCGGGACCTACAATGAGCAGTTCTTC. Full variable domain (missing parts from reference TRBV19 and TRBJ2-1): DGGITQSPKYLFRKEGQNVTLSCEQNLNHDAMYWYRQDPGQGLRLIYYSQIVNDFQKGDIAEGYSVSREKKESFPLTVTSAQKNPTAFYLCASSIDRGVSGTYNEQFFGPGTRLTVL.

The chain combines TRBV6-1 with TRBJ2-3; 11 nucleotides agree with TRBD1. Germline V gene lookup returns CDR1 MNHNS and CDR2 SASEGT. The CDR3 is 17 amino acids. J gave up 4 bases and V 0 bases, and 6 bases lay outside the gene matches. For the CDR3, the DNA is TGTGCCAGCAGTGAAGCCCTAGGACAGGGGGCCCCAGATACGCAGTATTTT. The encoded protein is CASSEALGQGAPDTQYF.

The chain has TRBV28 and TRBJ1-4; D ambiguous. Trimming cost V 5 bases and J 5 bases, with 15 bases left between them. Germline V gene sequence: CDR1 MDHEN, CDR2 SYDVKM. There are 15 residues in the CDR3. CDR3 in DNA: TGTGCCAGCAGTGGTGAGGGCAGCCTGAATGAAAAACTGTTTTTT. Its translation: CASSGEGSLNEKLFF.

This CDR3 reads CASSYWGRGTDTQYF. The CDR3 region has the DNA TGTGCCAGCAGTTACTGGGGCAGGGGGACAGATACGCAGTATTTT. This chain links TRBV6-2 or TRBV6-3 with TRBJ2-3; 7 nucleotides agree with TRBD1. The CDR3 consists of 15 residues. Germline loops: CDR1 MNHEY, CDR2 SVGEGT. V was pared by 1 base and J by 3 bases, with 4 bases of the junction left unmatched.

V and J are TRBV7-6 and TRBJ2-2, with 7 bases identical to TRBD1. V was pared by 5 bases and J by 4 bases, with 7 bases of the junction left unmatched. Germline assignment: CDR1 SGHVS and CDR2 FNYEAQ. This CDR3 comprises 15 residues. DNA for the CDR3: TGTGCCAGCAGCCGGGACAGCCCTCGCACCGGGGAGCTGTTTTTT. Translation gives CASSRDSPRTGELFF.

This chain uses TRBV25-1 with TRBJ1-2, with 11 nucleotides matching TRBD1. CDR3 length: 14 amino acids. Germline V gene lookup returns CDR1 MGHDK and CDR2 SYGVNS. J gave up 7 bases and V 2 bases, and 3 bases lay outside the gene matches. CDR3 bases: TGTGCCAGCAGTGAAGGACAGGGGGCGCTTGGCTACACCTTC. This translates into CASSEGQGALGYTF.

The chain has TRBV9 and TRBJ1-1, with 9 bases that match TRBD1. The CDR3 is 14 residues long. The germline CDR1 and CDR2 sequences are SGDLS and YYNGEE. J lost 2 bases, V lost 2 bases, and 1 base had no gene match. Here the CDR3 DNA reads TGTGCCAGCAGCGTGGACAGGGGTAACACTGAAGCTTTCTTT. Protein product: CASSVDRGNTEAFF.

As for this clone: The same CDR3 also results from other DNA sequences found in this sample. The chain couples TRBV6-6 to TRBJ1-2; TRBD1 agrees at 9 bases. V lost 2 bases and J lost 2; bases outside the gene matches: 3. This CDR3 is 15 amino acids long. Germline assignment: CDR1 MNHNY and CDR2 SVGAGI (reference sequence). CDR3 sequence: CASSYGQGRNYGYTF. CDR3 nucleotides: TGTGCCAGCAGTTACGGACAGGGGAGGAACTATGGCTACACCTTC.

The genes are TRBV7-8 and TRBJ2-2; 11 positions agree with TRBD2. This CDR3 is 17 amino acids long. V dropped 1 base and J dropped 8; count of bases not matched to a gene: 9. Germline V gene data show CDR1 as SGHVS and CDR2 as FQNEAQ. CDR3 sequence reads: CASSLEAGLAVRGELFF. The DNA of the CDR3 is TGTGCCAGCAGCTTAGAGGCGGGACTAGCGGTACGGGGGGAGCTGTTTTTT.